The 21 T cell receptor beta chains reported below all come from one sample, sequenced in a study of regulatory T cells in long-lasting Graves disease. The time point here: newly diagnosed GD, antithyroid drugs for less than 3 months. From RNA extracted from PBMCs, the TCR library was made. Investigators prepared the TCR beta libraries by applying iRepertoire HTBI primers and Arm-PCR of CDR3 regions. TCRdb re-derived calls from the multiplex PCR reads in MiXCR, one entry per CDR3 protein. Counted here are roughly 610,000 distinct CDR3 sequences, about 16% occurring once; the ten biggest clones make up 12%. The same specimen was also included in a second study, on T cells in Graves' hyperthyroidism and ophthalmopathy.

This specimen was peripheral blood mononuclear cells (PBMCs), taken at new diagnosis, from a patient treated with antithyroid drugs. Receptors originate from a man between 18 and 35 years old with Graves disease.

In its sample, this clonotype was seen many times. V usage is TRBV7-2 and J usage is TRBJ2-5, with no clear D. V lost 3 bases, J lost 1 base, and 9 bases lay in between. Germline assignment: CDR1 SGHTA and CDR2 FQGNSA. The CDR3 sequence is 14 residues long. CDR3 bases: TGTGCCAGCAGCTTTGGGTGGGGCCAAGAGACCCAGTACTTC. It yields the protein CASSFGWGQETQYF.

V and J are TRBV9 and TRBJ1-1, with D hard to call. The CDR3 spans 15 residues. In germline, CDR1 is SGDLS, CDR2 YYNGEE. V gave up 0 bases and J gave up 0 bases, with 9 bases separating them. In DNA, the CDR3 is TGTGCCAGCAGCGTAGGGCTGGGGATGAACACTGAAGCTTTCTTT. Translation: CASSVGLGMNTEAFF.

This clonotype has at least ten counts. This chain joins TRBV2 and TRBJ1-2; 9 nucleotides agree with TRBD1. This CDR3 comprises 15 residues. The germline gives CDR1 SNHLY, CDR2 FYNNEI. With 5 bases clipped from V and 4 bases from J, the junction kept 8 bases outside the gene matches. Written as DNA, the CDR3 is TGTGCCAGCAGTAACCCGGACAGGGGACTCTATGGCTACACCTTC. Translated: CASSNPDRGLYGYTF. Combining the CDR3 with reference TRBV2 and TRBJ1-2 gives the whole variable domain EPEVTQTPSHQVTQMGQEVILRCVPISNHLYFYWYRQILGQKVEFLVSFYNNEISEKSEIFDDQFSVERPDGSNFTLKIRSTKLEDSAMYFCASSNPDRGLYGYTFGSGTRLTVV.

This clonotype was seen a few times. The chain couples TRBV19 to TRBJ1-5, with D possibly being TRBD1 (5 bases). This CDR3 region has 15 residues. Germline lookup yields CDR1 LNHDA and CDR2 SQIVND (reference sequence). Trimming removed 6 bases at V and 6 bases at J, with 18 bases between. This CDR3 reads CASRDGPGGIQPQHF. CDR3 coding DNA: TGTGCCAGTAGGGACGGCCCCGGGGGAATTCAGCCCCAGCATTTT.

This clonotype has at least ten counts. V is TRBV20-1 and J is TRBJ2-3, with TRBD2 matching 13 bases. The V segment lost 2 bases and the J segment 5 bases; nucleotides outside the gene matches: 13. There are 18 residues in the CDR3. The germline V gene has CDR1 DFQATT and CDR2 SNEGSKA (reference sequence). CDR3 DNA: TGCAGTGCTAGATCCCATTTAGGACTAGCGGGAGTAGGAGATACGCAGTATTTT. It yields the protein CSARSHLGLAGVGDTQYF.

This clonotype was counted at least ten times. The DNA of the CDR3 is TGTGCCAGCAGTTTCCAGAGGGTGGGTGGCTACACCTTC. It codes for CASSFQRVGGYTF. The J gene is TRBJ1-2, the V gene TRBV28, with D unclear. This CDR3 region has 13 residues. Trimming shortened V by 3 bases and J by 7 bases, and 12 bases separated the two germline ends. The germline V gene has CDR1 MDHEN and CDR2 SYDVKM.

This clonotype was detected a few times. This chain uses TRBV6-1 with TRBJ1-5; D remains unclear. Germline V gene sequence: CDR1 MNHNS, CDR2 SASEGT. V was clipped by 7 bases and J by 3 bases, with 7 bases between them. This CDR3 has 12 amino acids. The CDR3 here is CASKSTNQPQHF. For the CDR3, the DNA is TGTGCCAGCAAAAGTACCAATCAGCCCCAGCATTTT.

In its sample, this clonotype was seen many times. In DNA, the CDR3 is TGTGCCAGCAGTCCTAACACGGGACAGGGTAACACTGAAGCTTTCTTT. Protein product: CASSPNTGQGNTEAFF. The gene calls are TRBV12-3 or TRBV12-4 and TRBJ1-1; 9 bases match TRBD1. Losses at the gene ends were 5 bases for V and 2 bases for J; bases not matched to a gene: 9. The CDR3 has 16 amino acids.

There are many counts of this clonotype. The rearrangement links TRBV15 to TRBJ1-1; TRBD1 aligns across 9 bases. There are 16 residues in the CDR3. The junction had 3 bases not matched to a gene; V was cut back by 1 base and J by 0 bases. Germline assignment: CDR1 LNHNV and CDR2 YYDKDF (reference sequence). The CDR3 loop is CATSRGGDRVNTEAFF. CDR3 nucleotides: TGTGCCACCAGCAGAGGCGGGGACAGGGTGAACACTGAAGCTTTCTTT.

Here the CDR3 reads CASSLRGNARETQYF. The CDR3 coding sequence is TGTGCCAGCAGCTTGCGAGGGAACGCCCGAGAGACCCAGTACTTC. This chain connects TRBV7-9 to TRBJ2-5; a possible D gene is TRBD2 (5 bases). V was trimmed by 3 bases and J by 4 bases, leaving 15 bases between them. The CDR3 has 15 residues. Germline CDR1 and CDR2: SEHNR and FQNEAQ (reference sequence).

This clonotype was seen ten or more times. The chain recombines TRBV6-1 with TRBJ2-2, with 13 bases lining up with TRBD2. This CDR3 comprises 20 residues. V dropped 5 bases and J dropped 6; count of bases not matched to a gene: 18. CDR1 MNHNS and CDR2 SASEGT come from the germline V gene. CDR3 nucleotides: TGTGCCAGCAGTCGACCCACTAGCGGGAGGGCACGACCGTCCCCCGGGGAGCTGTTTTTT. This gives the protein CASSRPTSGRARPSPGELFF.

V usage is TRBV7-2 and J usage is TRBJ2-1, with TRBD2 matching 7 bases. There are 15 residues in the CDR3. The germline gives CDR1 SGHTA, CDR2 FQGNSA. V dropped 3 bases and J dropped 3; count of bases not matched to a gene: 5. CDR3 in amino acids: CASSFTPGGYNEQFF. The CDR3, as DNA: TGTGCCAGCAGCTTTACCCCGGGAGGCTACAATGAGCAGTTCTTC.

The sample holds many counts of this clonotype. CDR3 amino acids: CASRGGGSNTGELFF. The CDR3 bases are TGTGCCAGTAGGGGGGGCGGCTCGAACACCGGGGAGCTGTTTTTT. The V and J genes are TRBV28 and TRBJ2-2; TRBD2 is a possible D gene (7 bases). The CDR3 is 15 residues long. CDR1 and CDR2 (germline): MDHEN, SYDVKM. Trimming removed 9 bases at V and 0 bases at J, with 14 bases between.

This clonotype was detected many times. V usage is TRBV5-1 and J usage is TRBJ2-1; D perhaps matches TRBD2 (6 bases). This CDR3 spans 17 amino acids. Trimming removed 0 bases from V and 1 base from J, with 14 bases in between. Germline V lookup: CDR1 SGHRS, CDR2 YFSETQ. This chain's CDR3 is CASSLVVSGGSYNEQFF. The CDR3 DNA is TGCGCCAGCAGCTTGGTTGTTAGCGGAGGATCCTACAATGAGCAGTTCTTC.

CDR3 protein: CSARWGQGLGSPLHF. The CDR3 DNA reads as TGCAGTGCTAGATGGGGTCAGGGGTTAGGTTCACCCCTCCACTTT. The genes are TRBV20-1 and TRBJ1-6, with a possible D match to TRBD1 (6 bases). The CDR3 has 15 residues. CDR1 is DFQATT and CDR2 is SNEGSKA in the germline V gene (reference sequence). Deletions cut 2 bases from V and 9 bases from J, with 17 bases between.

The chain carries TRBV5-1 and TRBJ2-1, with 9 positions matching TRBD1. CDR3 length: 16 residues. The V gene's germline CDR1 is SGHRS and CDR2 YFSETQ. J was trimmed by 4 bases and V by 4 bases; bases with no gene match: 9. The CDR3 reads CASSTETGGVYNEQFF. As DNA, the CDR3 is TGCGCCAGCAGCACAGAGACAGGGGGGGTTTACAATGAGCAGTTCTTC.

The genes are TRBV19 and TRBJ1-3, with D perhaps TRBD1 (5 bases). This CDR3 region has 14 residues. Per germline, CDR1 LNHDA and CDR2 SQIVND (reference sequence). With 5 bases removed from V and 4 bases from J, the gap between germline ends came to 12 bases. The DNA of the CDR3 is TGTGCCAGTAGTCCCCAGGGCATCGGAAACACCATATATTTT. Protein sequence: CASSPQGIGNTIYF.

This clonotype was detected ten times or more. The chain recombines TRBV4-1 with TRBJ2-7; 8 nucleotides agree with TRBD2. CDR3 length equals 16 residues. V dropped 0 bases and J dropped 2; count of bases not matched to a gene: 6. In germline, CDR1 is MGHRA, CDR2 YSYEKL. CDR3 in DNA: TGCGCCAGCAGCCAAGATCGGGCGGGAGGTACCTACGAGCAGTACTTC. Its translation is CASSQDRAGGTYEQYF.

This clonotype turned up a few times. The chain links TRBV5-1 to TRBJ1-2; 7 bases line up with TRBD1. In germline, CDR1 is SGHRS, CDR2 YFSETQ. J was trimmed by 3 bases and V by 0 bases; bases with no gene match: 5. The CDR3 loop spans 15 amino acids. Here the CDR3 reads CASSLEPGTDYGYTF. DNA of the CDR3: TGCGCCAGCAGCTTGGAGCCGGGGACAGACTATGGCTACACCTTC.

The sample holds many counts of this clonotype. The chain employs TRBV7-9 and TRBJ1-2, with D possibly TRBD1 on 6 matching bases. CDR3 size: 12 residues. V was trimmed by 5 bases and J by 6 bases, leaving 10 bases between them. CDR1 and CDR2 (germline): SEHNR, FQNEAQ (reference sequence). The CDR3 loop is CASSAGTHGYTF. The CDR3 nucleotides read TGTGCCAGCAGCGCCGGGACACATGGCTACACCTTC.

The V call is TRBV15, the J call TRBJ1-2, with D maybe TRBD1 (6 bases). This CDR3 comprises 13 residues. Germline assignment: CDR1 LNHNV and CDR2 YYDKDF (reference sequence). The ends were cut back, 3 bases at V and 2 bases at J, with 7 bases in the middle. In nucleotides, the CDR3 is TGTGCCACCAGCAGCACAGGGAACTATGGCTACACCTTC. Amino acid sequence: CATSSTGNYGYTF. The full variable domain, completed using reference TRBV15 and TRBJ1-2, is DAMVIQNPRYQVTQFGKPVTLSCSQTLNHNVMYWYQQKSSQAPKLLFHYYDKDFNNEADTPDNFQSRRPNTSFCFLDIRSPGLGDTAMYLCATSSTGNYGYTFGSGTRLTVV.